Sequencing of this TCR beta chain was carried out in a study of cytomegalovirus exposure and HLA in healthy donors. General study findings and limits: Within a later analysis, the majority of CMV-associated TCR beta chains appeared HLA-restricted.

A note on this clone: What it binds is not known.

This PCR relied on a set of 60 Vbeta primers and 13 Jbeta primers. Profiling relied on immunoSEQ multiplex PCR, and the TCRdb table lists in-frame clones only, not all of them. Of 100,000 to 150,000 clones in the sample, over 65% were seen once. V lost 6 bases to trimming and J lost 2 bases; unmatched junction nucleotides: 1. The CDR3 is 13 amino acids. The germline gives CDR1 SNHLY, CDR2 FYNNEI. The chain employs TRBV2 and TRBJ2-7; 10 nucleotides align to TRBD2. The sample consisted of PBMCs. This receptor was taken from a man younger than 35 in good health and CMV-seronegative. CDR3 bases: TGTGCCAGCAGACTAGCGGGACCCTACGAGCAGTACTTC. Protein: CASRLAGPYEQYF.